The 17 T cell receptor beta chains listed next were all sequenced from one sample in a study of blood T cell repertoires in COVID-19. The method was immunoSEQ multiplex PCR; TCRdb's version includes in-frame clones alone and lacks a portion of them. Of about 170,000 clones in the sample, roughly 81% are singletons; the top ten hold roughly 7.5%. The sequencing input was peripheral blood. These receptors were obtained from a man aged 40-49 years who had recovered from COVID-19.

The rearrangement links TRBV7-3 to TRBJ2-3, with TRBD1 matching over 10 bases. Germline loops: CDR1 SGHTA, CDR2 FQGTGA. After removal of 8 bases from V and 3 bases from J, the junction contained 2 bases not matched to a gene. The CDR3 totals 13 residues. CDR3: CASGDRGTDTQYF. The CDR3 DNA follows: TGTGCCAGCGGGGACAGGGGTACAGATACGCAGTATTTT.

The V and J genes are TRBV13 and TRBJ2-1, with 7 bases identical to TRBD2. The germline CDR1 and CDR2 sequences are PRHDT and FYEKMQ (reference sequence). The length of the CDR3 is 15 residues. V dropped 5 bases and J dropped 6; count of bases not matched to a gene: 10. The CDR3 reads CASSLRGGVINEQFF. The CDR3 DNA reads TGTGCCAGCAGCCTACGGGGAGGGGTGATCAATGAGCAGTTCTTC.

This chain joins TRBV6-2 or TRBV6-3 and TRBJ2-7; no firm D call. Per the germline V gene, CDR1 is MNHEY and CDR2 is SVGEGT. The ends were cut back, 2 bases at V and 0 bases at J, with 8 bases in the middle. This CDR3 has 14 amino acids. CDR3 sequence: CASSYSTASYEQYF. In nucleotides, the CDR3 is TGTGCCAGCAGTTACAGTACAGCCTCCTACGAGCAGTACTTC.

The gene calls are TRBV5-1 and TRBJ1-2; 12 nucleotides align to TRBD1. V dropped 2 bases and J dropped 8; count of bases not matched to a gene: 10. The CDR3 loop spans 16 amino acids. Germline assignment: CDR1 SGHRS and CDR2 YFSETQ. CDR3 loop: CASSLNPGQGAGGYTF. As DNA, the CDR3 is TGCGCCAGCAGCTTAAACCCGGGACAGGGGGCAGGAGGCTACACCTTC.

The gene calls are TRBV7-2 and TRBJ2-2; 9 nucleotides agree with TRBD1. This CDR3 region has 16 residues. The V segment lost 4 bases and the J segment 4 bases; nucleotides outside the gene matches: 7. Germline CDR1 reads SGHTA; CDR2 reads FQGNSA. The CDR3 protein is CASSSGQGISTGELFF. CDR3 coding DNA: TGTGCCAGCAGCTCCGGACAGGGGATCTCCACCGGGGAGCTGTTTTTT.

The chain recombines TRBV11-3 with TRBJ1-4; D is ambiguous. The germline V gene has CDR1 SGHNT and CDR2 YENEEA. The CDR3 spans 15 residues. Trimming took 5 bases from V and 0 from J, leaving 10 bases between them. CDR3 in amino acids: CASSGPGATNEKLFF. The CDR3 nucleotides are TGTGCCAGCAGCGGTCCGGGTGCAACTAATGAAAAACTGTTTTTT.

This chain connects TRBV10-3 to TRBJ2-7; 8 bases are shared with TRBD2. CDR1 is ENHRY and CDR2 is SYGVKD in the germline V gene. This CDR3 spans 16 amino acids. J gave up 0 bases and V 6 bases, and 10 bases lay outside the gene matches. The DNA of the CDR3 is TGTGCCATCAGCGGGGGGGGGACACTTAGCTCCTACGAGCAGTACTTC. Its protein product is CAISGGGTLSSYEQYF.

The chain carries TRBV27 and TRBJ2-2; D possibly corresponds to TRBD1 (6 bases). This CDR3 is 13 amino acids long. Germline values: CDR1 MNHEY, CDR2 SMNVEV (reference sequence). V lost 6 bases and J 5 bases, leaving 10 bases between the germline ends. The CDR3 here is CASSLQGTGELFF. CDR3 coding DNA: TGTGCCAGCAGCTTACAGGGAACCGGGGAGCTGTTTTTT.

CDR3 protein: CASSQGGYQPQHF. For the CDR3, the DNA is TGTGCCAGCAGCCAAGGAGGCTATCAGCCCCAGCATTTT. This sequence joins TRBV7-8 and TRBJ1-5; D remains ambiguous. With 5 bases removed from V and 5 bases from J, the gap between germline ends came to 10 bases. Germline V lookup: CDR1 SGHVS, CDR2 FQNEAQ. The CDR3 is 13 residues long.

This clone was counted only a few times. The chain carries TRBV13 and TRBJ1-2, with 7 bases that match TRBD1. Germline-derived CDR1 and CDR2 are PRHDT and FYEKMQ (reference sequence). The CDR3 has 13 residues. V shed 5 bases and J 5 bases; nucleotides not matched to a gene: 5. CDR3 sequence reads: CASSVATGYGYTF. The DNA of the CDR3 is TGTGCCAGCAGCGTAGCGACAGGGTATGGCTACACCTTC.

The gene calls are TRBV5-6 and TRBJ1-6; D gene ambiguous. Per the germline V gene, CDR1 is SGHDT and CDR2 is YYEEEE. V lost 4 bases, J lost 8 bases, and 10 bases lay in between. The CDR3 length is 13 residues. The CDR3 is CASSPNTHSPLHF. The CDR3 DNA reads TGTGCCAGCAGCCCTAATACCCATTCACCCCTCCACTTT.

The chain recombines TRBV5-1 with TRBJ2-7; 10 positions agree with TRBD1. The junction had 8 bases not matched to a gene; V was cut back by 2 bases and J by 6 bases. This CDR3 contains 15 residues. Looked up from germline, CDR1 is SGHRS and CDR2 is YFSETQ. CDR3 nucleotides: TGCGCCAGCAGCTTCCTCGGACAGGGGGGTCGCGAGCAGTACTTC. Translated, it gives CASSFLGQGGREQYF.

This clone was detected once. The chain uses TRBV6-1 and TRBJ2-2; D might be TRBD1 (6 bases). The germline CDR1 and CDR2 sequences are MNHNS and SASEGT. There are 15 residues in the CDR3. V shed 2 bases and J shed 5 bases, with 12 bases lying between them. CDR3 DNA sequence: TGTGCCAGCAGTGAATACGGACAGACTACCGGGGAGCTGTTTTTT. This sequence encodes CASSEYGQTTGELFF.

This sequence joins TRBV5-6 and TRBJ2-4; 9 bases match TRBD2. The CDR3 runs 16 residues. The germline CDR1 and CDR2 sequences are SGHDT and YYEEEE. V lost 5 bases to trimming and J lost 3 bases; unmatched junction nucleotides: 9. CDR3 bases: TGTGCCAGCAGGTCCTTAGCGGGAGCCTACAAAAACATTCAGTACTTC. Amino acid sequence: CASRSLAGAYKNIQYF.

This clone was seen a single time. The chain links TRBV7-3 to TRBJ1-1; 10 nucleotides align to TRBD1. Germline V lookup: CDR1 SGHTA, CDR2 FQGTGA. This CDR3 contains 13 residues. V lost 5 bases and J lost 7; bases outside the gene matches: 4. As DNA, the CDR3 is TGTGCCAGCAGCGCGGGACAGGGGTTTGAAGCTTTCTTT. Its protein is CASSAGQGFEAFF. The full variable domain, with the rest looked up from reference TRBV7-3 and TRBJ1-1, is GAGVSQTPSNKVTEKGKYVELRCDPISGHTALYWYRQSLGQGPEFLIYFQGTGAADDSGLPNDRFFAVRPEGSVSTLKIQRTERGDSAVYLCASSAGQGFEAFFGQGTRLTVV.

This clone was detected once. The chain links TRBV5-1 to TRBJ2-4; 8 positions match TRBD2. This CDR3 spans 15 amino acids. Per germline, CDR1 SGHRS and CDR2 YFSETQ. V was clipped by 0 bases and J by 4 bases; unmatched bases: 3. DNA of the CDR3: TGCGCCAGCAGCTTGGAGGCTAGCGGGAAAAACATTCAGTACTTC. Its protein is CASSLEASGKNIQYF.

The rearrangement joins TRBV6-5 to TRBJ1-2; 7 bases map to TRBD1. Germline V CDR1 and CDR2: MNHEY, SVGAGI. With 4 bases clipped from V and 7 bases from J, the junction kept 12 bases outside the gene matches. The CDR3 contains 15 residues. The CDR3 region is CASSSSGTVFTGYTF. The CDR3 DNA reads TGTGCCAGCAGTTCGTCCGGGACAGTCTTTACTGGCTACACCTTC.